The 17 T cell receptor beta chains reported below all come from one sample, sequenced in a study of PD-1 blockade in classical Hodgkin lymphoma (dated by TCRdb to between 2020 and 2021). The library was made by the immunoSEQ multiplex PCR assay. In TCRdb, the immuneACCESS table is reduced to in-frame sequences with V and J assigned. These tables do not hold every clone; where another copy was compared, an unresolved V gene accounts for under half, and the others remain unexplained. The sample table contains some 70,000 clones; only one count was recorded for 93% of them. Over 2.5% of the sample is in the top ten clones. This sample's time point label indicates: newly diagnosed, previously untreated cHL patient sample. Sequencing was carried out using peripheral blood mononuclear cells (PBMCs). Every receptor here comes from a human donor with classical Hodgkin lymphoma.

On this clone: Different DNA sequences within this sample yield the same CDR3. V is TRBV7-9 and J is TRBJ1-2, with a possible D match to TRBD1 (6 bases). The CDR3 is 14 amino acids. The germline V gene encodes CDR1 SEHNR and CDR2 FQNEAQ (reference sequence). V lost 1 base and J 4 bases, leaving 10 bases between the germline ends. CDR3 region: CASSLGQGSYGYTF. CDR3 DNA: TGTGCCAGCAGCTTAGGCCAGGGGAGCTATGGCTACACCTTC.

The V gene is TRBV19, the J gene TRBJ1-5, with D tentatively TRBD1 (5 bases). V was pared by 6 bases and J by 5 bases, with 8 bases between. The germline V gene encodes CDR1 LNHDA and CDR2 SQIVND (reference sequence). This CDR3 is built from 12 residues. Written as DNA, the CDR3 is TGTGCCAGTAGCGGGGGGGATCAGCCCCAGCATTTT. Amino acids: CASSGGDQPQHF.

The chain joins TRBV4-1 to TRBJ1-3; TRBD1 aligns across 9 bases. The CDR3 is made up of 15 amino acids. Germline assignment: CDR1 MGHRA and CDR2 YSYEKL. The trim removed 4 bases at V and 2 bases at J, leaving 3 bases unmatched. CDR3 coding DNA: TGCGCCAGCAGCCGAGGACAGGGGACTGGAAACACCATATATTTT. It encodes CASSRGQGTGNTIYF.

CDR3 in amino acids: CASSLVAGRGNTIYF. CDR3 sequence (DNA): TGTGCCAGCAGCTTGGTGGCAGGGAGGGGAAACACCATATATTTT. The rearrangement links TRBV5-5 to TRBJ1-3; D perhaps matches TRBD1 (5 bases). This CDR3 has 15 residues. Germline CDR1 SGHKS, CDR2 YYEKEE (reference sequence). V dropped 0 bases and J dropped 4 bases, with 11 bases sitting between them. The full variable domain, with the rest looked up from reference TRBV5-5 and TRBJ1-3, is DAGVTQSPTHLIKTRGQQVTLRCSPISGHKSVSWYQQVLGQGPQFIFQYYEKEERGRGNFPDRFSARQFPNYSSELNVNALLLGDSALYLCASSLVAGRGNTIYFGEGSWLTVV.

The chain uses TRBV7-2 and TRBJ2-3, with 10 bases identical to TRBD1. V gave up 6 bases and J gave up 10 bases; unmatched junction bases: 10. CDR3 size: 14 residues. Germline V gives CDR1 SGHTA, CDR2 FQGNSA. In DNA form, the CDR3 reads TGTGCCAGCAGGTCCGCGACAGGGGGCGCGCCGCAGTATTTT. Its translation: CASRSATGGAPQYF.

The V and J genes are TRBV7-3 and TRBJ1-1; D gene ambiguous. V was pared by 3 bases and J by 2 bases, with 7 bases between. This CDR3 has 13 amino acids. Germline-derived CDR1 and CDR2 are SGHTA and FQGTGA. CDR3 region: CASSFSFNTEAFF. The CDR3 nucleotides are TGTGCCAGCAGCTTTAGCTTCAACACTGAAGCTTTCTTT. Together with reference TRBV7-3 and TRBJ1-1, the CDR3 gives the full variable domain: GAGVSQTPSNKVTEKGKYVELRCDPISGHTALYWYRQSLGQGPEFLIYFQGTGAADDSGLPNDRFFAVRPEGSVSTLKIQRTERGDSAVYLCASSFSFNTEAFFGQGTRLTVV.

The V gene is TRBV28, the J gene TRBJ2-7; unclear D gene. The germline V gene has CDR1 MDHEN and CDR2 SYDVKM. The length of the CDR3 is 14 residues. V lost 3 bases and J 5 bases, leaving 14 bases between the germline ends. The DNA for the CDR3 is TGTGCCAGCAGTTTGGGGTTCGGGTCCAACGAGCAGTACTTC. Its translation: CASSLGFGSNEQYF. The variable domain in full, with the rest retrieved from reference TRBV28 and TRBJ2-7, is DVKVTQSSRYLVKRTGEKVFLECVQDMDHENMFWYRQDPGLGLRLIYFSYDVKMKEKGDIPEGYSVSREKKERFSLILESASTNQTSMYLCASSLGFGSNEQYFGPGTRLTVT.

The rearrangement links TRBV6-4 to TRBJ2-3; unclear D gene. Germline lookup yields CDR1 MRHNA and CDR2 SNTAGT. The CDR3 covers 15 residues. The ends were cut back, 3 bases at V and 3 bases at J, with 13 bases in the middle. CDR3 bases: TGTGCCAGCAGTGAGGTCCTCCGTCCGACAGATACGCAGTATTTT. Its translation: CASSEVLRPTDTQYF.

This chain joins TRBV30 and TRBJ2-3, with 8 bases lining up with TRBD2. CDR3 size: 14 residues. The V gene's germline CDR1 is GTSNPN and CDR2 SVGIG (reference sequence). The V segment lost 4 bases and the J segment 4 bases; nucleotides outside the gene matches: 7. CDR3 protein: CAWKRTSIPDTQYF. As DNA, the CDR3 is TGTGCCTGGAAGCGGACTAGCATACCAGATACGCAGTATTTT.

The V gene is TRBV6-5, the J gene TRBJ1-5; D not resolved. Germline V gives CDR1 MNHEY, CDR2 SVGAGI. CDR3 length: 14 amino acids. Trimming left V 2 bases short and J 0 bases short, with 5 bases between. The CDR3 DNA reads as TGTGCCAGCAGTTACGCGATTAGCAATCAGCCCCAGCATTTT. Protein product: CASSYAISNQPQHF.

The V gene is TRBV11-2, the J gene TRBJ1-4; the D gene is possibly TRBD1 (6 bases). Germline V gene lookup returns CDR1 SGHAT and CDR2 FQNNGV. The CDR3 is 12 amino acids. V was clipped by 4 bases and J by 11 bases, with 11 bases between them. The CDR3 DNA reads as TGTGCCAGCAGCTGGGGGCAGGCTAAACTGTTTTTT. Translation gives CASSWGQAKLFF.

The rearrangement uses TRBV19 and TRBJ1-1; D not resolved. CDR1 LNHDA and CDR2 SQIVND come from the germline V gene (reference sequence). The V end lost 7 bases, the J end lost 1 base, and 10 bases lay between the germline ends. CDR3 length equals 13 residues. Written as DNA, the CDR3 is TGTGCCAGTAATCGGAGGGAGAACACTGAAGCTTTCTTT. Amino acids: CASNRRENTEAFF.

This chain links TRBV19 with TRBJ2-3, with D maybe TRBD2 (6 bases). This CDR3 comprises 14 residues. The germline V gene encodes CDR1 LNHDA and CDR2 SQIVND (reference sequence). The germline V and J ends were trimmed by 3 bases and 0 bases, with 7 bases remaining between them. DNA of the CDR3: TGTGCCAGTAGTATTGGACTAAGCACAGATACGCAGTATTTT. Translating it yields CASSIGLSTDTQYF.

J is TRBJ1-4 and V is TRBV5-1, with D possibly being TRBD1 (5 bases). The germline V and J ends were trimmed by 0 bases and 7 bases, with 13 bases remaining between them. This CDR3 has 15 residues. Germline CDR1 SGHRS, CDR2 YFSETQ. CDR3 in amino acids: CASSLGAGMAEKLFF. For the CDR3, the DNA is TGCGCCAGCAGCTTGGGGGCAGGGATGGCTGAAAAACTGTTTTTT.

This chain connects TRBV7-9 to TRBJ2-7; D is possibly TRBD1 or TRBD2 (5 bases each). V shed 4 bases and J shed 0 bases, with 13 bases lying between them. The CDR3 loop spans 15 amino acids. Germline V lookup: CDR1 SEHNR, CDR2 FQNEAQ (reference sequence). The CDR3 loop reads CASSSPGRSSYEQYF. Here the CDR3 DNA reads TGTGCCAGCAGCTCTCCGGGACGGAGCTCCTACGAGCAGTACTTC.

V usage is TRBV5-4 and J usage is TRBJ2-5; 8 bases fit TRBD2. The V and J ends lost 3 bases and 5 bases, in that order; junction bases with no gene match: 12. The CDR3 spans 16 residues. Looked up from germline, CDR1 is SGHNT and CDR2 is YYREEE (reference sequence). In nucleotides, the CDR3 is TGTGCCAGCAGCTCCCCCGCCGGGGGGGATGAGGAGACCCAGTACTTC. This translates into CASSSPAGGDEETQYF.

This rearrangement joins TRBV7-6 to TRBJ1-6; D is undetermined. Germline V gene sequence: CDR1 SGHVS, CDR2 FNYEAQ. This CDR3 has 12 residues. V lost 4 bases and J lost 9, with 7 bases in between. The CDR3 sequence is CASSSYFSPLHF. The CDR3 DNA is TGTGCCAGCAGCTCCTACTTTTCACCCCTCCACTTT. Full variable domain (remainder filled in from reference TRBV7-6 and TRBJ1-6): GAGVSQSPRYKVTKRGQDVALRCDPISGHVSLYWYRQALGQGPEFLTYFNYEAQQDKSGLPNDRFSAERPEGSISTLTIQRTEQRDSAMYRCASSSYFSPLHFGNGTRLTVT.